This T cell receptor (beta chain) was recorded in a study of T cell clonality in common variable immunodeficiency. Data came from immunoSEQ multiplex PCR; TCRdb stores just in-frame clones and leaves some out. The sample is made up of roughly 58,000 clones, none counted only once. This CDR3 has 16 residues. Germline assignment: CDR1 DFQATT and CDR2 SNEGSKA (reference sequence). V dropped 0 bases and J dropped 5; count of bases not matched to a gene: 5. This clone was found many times. From the germline J gene comes the end of the CDR3, since the read stops 3 residues before it. The source material was peripheral blood mononuclear cells. This sequence joins TRBV20-1 and TRBJ1-6; 9 bases fit TRBD1. The clonotype was recovered from a person aged 18 to 75 in good health. CDR3 sequence reads: CSARDLTGGDNSPLHF. Partial CDR3 DNA: TGCAGTGCTAGAGACCTCACAGGGGGCGATAATTCACCC.